This T cell receptor beta chain is from a study of blood T cell repertoires in COVID-19. Produced via immunoSEQ multiplex PCR; TCRdb's table is partial and in-frame only. The repertoire holds tens of thousands of clones, with approximately 84% as singletons. The CDR3 is 14 amino acids. After removal of 5 bases from V and 9 bases from J, the junction contained 9 bases not matched to a gene. Germline-derived CDR1 and CDR2 are KGHDR and SFDVKD. The source is a man aged 65-85 years with acute or convalescent COVID-19. The rearrangement links TRBV24-1 to TRBJ2-1; 7 bases align to TRBD1. The sequenced material came from peripheral blood. CDR3 region: CATSATNRGPEQFF. DNA of the CDR3: TGTGCCACCAGTGCGACCAACAGGGGTCCTGAGCAGTTCTTC.